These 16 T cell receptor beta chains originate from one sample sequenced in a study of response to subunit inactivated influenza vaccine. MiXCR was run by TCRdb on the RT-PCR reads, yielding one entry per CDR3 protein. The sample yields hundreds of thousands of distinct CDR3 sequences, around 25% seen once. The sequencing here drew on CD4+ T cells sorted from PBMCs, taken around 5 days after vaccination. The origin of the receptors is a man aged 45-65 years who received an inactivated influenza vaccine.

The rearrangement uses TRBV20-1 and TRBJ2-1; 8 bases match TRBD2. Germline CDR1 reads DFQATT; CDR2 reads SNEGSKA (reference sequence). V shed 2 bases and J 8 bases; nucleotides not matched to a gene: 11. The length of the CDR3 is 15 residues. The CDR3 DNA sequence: TGCAGTGCTAGAAGGGGCACTAGCGGCGGCTATGAGCAGTTCTTC. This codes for CSARRGTSGGYEQFF.

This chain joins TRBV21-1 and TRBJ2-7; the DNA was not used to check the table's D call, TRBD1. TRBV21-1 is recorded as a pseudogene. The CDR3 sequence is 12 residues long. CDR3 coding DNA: TGTGCCAGCATCACTGGGGGTCCCGGGCAGTACTTC. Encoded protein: CASITGGPGQYF.

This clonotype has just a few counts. CDR3 loop: CASSYSSRAGNEQFF. Here the CDR3 DNA reads TGTGCCAGCAGTTATTCGAGCAGGGCGGGCAATGAGCAGTTCTTC. The chain has TRBV6-5 and TRBJ2-1; possibly TRBD1 or TRBD2 for D (5 bases each). Deletions cut 3 bases from V and 6 bases from J, with 15 bases between. This CDR3 is built from 15 residues. CDR1 MNHEY and CDR2 SVGAGI come from the germline V gene.

The CDR3 DNA is TGTGCCACCAGTCCAGGTTATCCCCCTTCCAATGAGCAGTTCTTC. It translates to CATSPGYPPSNEQFF. The gene calls are TRBV24-1 and TRBJ2-1; unclear D gene. Germline values: CDR1 KGHDR, CDR2 SFDVKD. This CDR3 has 15 residues. Trimming took 6 bases from V and 6 from J, leaving 17 bases between them.

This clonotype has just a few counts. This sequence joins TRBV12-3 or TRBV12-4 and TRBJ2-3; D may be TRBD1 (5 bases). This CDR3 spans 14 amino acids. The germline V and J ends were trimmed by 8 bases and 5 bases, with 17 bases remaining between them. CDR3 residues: CASASPRERDTQYF. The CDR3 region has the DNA TGTGCCAGCGCGTCGCCCAGGGAAAGAGATACGCAGTATTTT.

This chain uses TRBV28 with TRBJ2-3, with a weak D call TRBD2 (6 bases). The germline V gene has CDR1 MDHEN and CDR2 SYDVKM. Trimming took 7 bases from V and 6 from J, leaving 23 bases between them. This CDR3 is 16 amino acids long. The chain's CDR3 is CASKENDGRWIDTQYF. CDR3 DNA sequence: TGTGCCAGCAAGGAGAACGACGGGAGATGGATTGATACGCAGTATTTT.

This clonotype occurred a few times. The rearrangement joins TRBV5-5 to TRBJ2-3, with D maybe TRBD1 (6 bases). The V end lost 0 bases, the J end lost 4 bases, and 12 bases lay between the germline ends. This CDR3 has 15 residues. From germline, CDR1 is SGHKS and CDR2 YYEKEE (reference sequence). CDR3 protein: CASSLGSGAPDTQYF. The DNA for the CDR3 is TGTGCCAGCAGCTTGGGATCAGGGGCGCCAGATACGCAGTATTTT. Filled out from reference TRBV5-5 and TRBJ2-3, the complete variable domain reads DAGVTQSPTHLIKTRGQQVTLRCSPISGHKSVSWYQQVLGQGPQFIFQYYEKEERGRGNFPDRFSARQFPNYSSELNVNALLLGDSALYLCASSLGSGAPDTQYFGPGTRLTVL.

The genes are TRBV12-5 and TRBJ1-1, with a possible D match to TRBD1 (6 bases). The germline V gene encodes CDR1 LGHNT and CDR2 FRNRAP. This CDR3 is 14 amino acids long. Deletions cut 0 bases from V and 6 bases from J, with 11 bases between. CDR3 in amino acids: CASGLVARGAEAFF. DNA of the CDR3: TGTGCTAGTGGTTTGGTAGCCAGGGGAGCTGAAGCTTTCTTT.

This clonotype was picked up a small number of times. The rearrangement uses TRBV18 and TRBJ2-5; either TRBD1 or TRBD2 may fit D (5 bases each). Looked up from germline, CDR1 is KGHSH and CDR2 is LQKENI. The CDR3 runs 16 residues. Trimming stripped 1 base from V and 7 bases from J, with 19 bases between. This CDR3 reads CASSPRIWGSRGTQYF. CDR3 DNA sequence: TGTGCCAGCTCACCACGGATCTGGGGGTCGAGAGGGACCCAGTACTTC.

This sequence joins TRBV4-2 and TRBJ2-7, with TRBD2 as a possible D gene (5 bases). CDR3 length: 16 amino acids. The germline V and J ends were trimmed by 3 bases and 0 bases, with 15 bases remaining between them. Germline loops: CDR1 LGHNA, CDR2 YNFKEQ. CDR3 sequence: CASSQSLAGPSYEQYF. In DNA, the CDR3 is TGTGCCAGCAGCCAGTCCCTTGCGGGTCCCTCCTACGAGCAGTACTTC.

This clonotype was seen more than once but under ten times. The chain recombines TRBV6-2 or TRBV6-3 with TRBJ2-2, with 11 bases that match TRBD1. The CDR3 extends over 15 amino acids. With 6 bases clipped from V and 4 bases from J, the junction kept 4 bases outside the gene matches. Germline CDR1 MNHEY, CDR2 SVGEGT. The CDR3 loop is CASRGQGASTGELFF. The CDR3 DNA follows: TGTGCCAGCAGAGGACAGGGGGCAAGCACCGGGGAGCTGTTTTTT.

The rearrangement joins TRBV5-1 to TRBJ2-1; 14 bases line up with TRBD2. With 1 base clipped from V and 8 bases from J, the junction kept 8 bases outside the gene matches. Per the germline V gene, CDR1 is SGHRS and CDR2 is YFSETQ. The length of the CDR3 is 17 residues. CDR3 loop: CASSLSPGLAGVDEQFF. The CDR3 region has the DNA TGCGCCAGCAGCTTGTCCCCGGGACTAGCGGGGGTGGATGAGCAGTTCTTC.

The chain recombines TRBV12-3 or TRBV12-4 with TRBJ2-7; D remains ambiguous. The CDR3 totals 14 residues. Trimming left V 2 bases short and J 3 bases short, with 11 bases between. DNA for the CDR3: TGTGCCAGCAGTTTAAACTACAAAATCTACGAGCAGTACTTC. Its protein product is CASSLNYKIYEQYF.

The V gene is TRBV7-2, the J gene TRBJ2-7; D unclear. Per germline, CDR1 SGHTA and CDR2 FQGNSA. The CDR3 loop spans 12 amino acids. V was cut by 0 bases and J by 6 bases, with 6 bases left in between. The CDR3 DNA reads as TGTGCCAGCAGCTTAGCAGGGTTCGAGCAGTACTTC. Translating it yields CASSLAGFEQYF.

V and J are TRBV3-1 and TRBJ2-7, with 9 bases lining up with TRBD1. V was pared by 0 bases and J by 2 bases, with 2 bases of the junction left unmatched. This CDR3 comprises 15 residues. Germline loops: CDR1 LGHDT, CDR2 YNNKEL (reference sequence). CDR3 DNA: TGTGCCAGCAGCCAAGATGGGACAGGGCCCTACGAGCAGTACTTC. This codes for CASSQDGTGPYEQYF.

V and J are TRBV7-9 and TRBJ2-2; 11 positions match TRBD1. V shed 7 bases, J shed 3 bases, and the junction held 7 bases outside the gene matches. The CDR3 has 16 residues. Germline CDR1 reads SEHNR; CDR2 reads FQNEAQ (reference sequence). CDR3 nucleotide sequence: TGTGCCAGCACCACCCGGGACAGGGGGTACACCGGGGAGCTGTTTTTT. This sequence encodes CASTTRDRGYTGELFF.